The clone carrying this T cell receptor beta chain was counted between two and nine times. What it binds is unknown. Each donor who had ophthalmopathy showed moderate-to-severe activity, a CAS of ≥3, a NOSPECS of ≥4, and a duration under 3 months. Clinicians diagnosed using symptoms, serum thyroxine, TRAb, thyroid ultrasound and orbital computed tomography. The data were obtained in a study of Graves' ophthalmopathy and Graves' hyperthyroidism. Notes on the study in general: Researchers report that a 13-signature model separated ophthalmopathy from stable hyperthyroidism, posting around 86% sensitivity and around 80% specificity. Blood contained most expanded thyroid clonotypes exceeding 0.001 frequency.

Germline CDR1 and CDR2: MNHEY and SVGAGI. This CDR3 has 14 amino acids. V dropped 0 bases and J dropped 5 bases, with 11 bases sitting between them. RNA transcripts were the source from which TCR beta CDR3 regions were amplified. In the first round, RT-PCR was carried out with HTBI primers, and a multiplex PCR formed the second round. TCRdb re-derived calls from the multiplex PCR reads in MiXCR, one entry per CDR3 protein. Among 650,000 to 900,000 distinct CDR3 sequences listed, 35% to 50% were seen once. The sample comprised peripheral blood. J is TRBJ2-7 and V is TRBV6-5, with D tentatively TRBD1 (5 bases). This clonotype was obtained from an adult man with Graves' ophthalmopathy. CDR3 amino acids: CASSYSYRSNEQYF. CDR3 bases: TGTGCCAGCAGTTACTCGTACAGGAGTAACGAGCAGTACTTC.